This T cell receptor (beta chain) was captured by sequencing in a study of tumor and adjacent non-tumor tissue in lung cancer (dated by TCRdb to between 2017 and 2018). Background for the entire study: By cancer type, the cohort comprised approximately twelve adenocarcinoma patients, a couple of squamous cell carcinoma patients and 1 small cell lung cancer patient. The roughly 15 enrolled patients, of whom around 10 were men and 5 were women, were aged about 30 to 80 years and were diagnosed with TNM stage I to III disease. Sequencing generated a total of 120 million or so productive TCRbeta reads, averaging roughly 3.9 million reads per sample. Using bulk TCRbeta repertoires from approximately 15 lung cancer patients, the study set lung tumor tissue side by side with matched distant non-tumor lung tissue. Over 25 paired specimens, one tumor and one normal lung sample per patient, were profiled by TCRbeta CDR3 sequencing.

RNA was isolated from bulk unsorted tissue, and RNA quality was assessed with a NanoDrop ND-1000 and an Agilent 2100. Distant non-tumor tissue taken more than 3 cm from the tumor edge was used as the normal lung sample. Donors were newly diagnosed lung cancer patients admitted for thoracic surgery in China between August and November 2014, without prior chemotherapy. Anyone who had undergone radiotherapy or chemotherapy before, or who had another cancer at the same time, was left out of the study. Pieces of surgical tissue measuring about 1-2.1 cm3 were kept in RNAlater solution and stored at -80 degrees C until use. Study-wide conclusions, independent of this receptor: In normal lung, the top 100 clones accounted for a significantly larger cumulative share of the repertoire than in tumor tissue. Because peripheral blood was not sequenced, the blood TCRbeta repertoires of the lung cancer patients in the study went unexamined. The cohort had only approximately 15 patients, and the authors noted that larger samples and more detailed clinical data are needed. Tumor tissue showed significantly higher TCR diversity (inverse Simpson) than normal lung tissue, at 431.37 vs 166.20 (P = 0.0075, Mann-Whitney U test). Neither the sequencing platform nor unique molecular identifiers are mentioned in the methods. TCR diversity was significantly higher in younger patients, and greater tumor TCR diversity was associated with shorter overall survival and shorter disease-free survival.

The CDR3 has 12 residues if both end residues are counted. Taken from the germline V gene, the CDR1 and CDR2 loops are SGHNT and YENEEA. Receptors were amplified or captured by multiplex PCR. The sequencer listed for this sample is Illumina HiSeq 2500. TCRbeta libraries were constructed through three rounds of nested PCR with primers (Table S4) according to protocols modified from ARM-PCR. PCR products of 200-500 bp were gel-excised and purified with the QIAquick gel extraction kit before sequencing. The paper's processing steps were these. Reads were cleaned using Trimmomatic, were merged into complete CDR3 sequences using FLASH, and were assigned to V(D)J germline segments using MiTCR. Clonal diversity was computed as the inverse Simpson's index with VDJtools. Productive reads were defined as in-frame sequences without a premature stop codon. In-frame beta chains were kept once TCRdb had trimmed the public reads at Q25 with fastp and called clones with MiXCR. Rows are unified per CDR3 protein, each entry keeping the most common DNA and genes. These V and J calls derive from TCRdb rather than the authors' analysis. The sample yields around 80,000 distinct CDR3 sequences; about 82% were counted once. The biggest ten clones account for roughly half of the sample.

On this clonotype itself: It has no known antigen specificity. It is likely a read error, because the conserved phenylalanine at the end of the CDR3 is missing. The DNA is left out, because the CDR3 cannot be placed on it with certainty; the CDR3 is given as TCRdb lists it.

The sequence was collected from a man aged 55-75 years with non-small cell lung cancer. Sequenced: distant non-tumor lung tissue. The sequence links TRBV11-3 to TRBJ1-2. The CDR3 region reads CATKTGCYGYNS.